The following is a TCR beta chain sequence with its context. Antigen: not known. The data stem from a study of cytomegalovirus exposure and HLA in healthy donors. Findings of the study overall: Specific recognition of CMV antigens was confirmed in vitro for a few chains (all CMV-associated). Productive rates of about 87% or about 30% were seen for most TCR beta V segments in an earlier analysis. Common viral pathogens were later found to be apparently linked to several of the most significant clusters.

Primers for the PCR totalled 60 Vbeta and 13 Jbeta. Method: immunoSEQ multiplex PCR; TCRdb's copy keeps in-frame clones and lacks some. The sample holds tens of thousands of clones, about 85% seen once. The V gene's germline CDR1 is SEHNR and CDR2 FQNEAQ (reference sequence). The length of the CDR3 is 16 residues. Trimming took 1 base from V and 0 from J; bases not matched to a gene: 4. The chain carries TRBV7-9 and TRBJ2-5, with 8 nucleotides matching TRBD1. Sequenced sample: PBMCs. This sequence was found in a girl under 10 years old in good health and CMV-seropositive. The CDR3 loop is CASSLGLGQDQETQYF. In DNA, the CDR3 is TGTGCCAGCAGCTTAGGTCTGGGACAGGACCAAGAGACCCAGTACTTC.